A selection of T cell receptor beta chains follows, all from one sample in a study of T cell responses to AZD1222 COVID-19 vaccine. Produced via immunoSEQ multiplex PCR; TCRdb's table is partial and in-frame only. The profile shows more than 85,000 clones, about nine tenths of them singletons. The sequencing used peripheral blood, collected 28 days after the second AZD1222 dose. These receptors all come from an adult who received the AZD1222 COVID-19 vaccine. Each CDR3 is given with its conserved first and last residue. The order of the fields is clone size, D gene, V gene, J gene, CDR3 protein, CDR3 DNA. D genes are given only for firm matches. Clone size is not always given. Where it is, it says once, few, many or a class for expanded clones.

NA	NA	TRBV18	TRBJ1-3	CASSQSSPTLSGNTIYF	TGTGCCAGCTCACAATCTAGTCCCACACTCTCTGGAAACACCATATATTTT
NA	TRBD1	TRBV10-3	TRBJ2-1	CAISESTTGGTYEQFF	TGTGCCATCAGTGAGTCGACGACAGGGGGAACCTATGAGCAGTTCTTC
NA	NA	TRBV5-1	TRBJ1-2	CASSQTDPNYGYTF	TGCGCCAGCAGCCAGACAGATCCTAACTATGGCTACACCTTC
NA	TRBD2	TRBV6-5	TRBJ2-1	CASSMTSGNRRFF	TGTGCCAGCAGCATGACTAGCGGGAATCGTCGGTTCTTC
NA	NA	TRBV21-1	TRBJ2-7	CASSKAPSSDRGFSYEQYF	TGTGCCAGCAGCAAAGCACCCTCTTCCGACAGGGGATTCTCCTACGAGCAGTACTTC
NA	TRBD2	TRBV5-6	TRBJ2-5	CASSTTSGSGVETQYF	TGTGCCAGCAGCACGACTAGCGGGAGTGGGGTAGAGACCCAGTACTTC
NA	NA	TRBV12-3/TRBV12-4	TRBJ1-1	CASKGQGEAFF	TGTGCCAGTAAGGGGCAGGGTGAAGCTTTCTTT
few	NA	TRBV5-5	TRBJ2-1	CASSLQNEQFF	TGTGCCAGCAGCTTGCAGAATGAGCAGTTCTTC
NA	NA	TRBV29-1	TRBJ1-1	CSAEEAADRAFF	TGCAGCGCCGAAGAAGCGGCGGACCGAGCTTTCTTT
NA	NA	TRBV10-1	TRBJ2-1	CASSVSGYNEQFF	TGCGCCAGCAGCGTCTCGGGTTACAATGAGCAGTTCTTC
NA	TRBD1	TRBV10-3	TRBJ1-1	CAIADRAEDTEAFF	TGTGCCATCGCGGACAGGGCTGAGGACACTGAAGCTTTCTTT
NA	TRBD1	TRBV7-9	TRBJ2-7	CASSSGDRGSYEQYF	TGTGCCAGCAGCTCGGGGGACAGGGGCTCCTACGAGCAGTACTTC
NA	NA	TRBV14	TRBJ2-6	CASSQDSRSGANVLTF	TGTGCCAGCAGCCAAGATTCCCGCTCTGGGGCCAACGTCCTGACTTTC
NA	TRBD1	TRBV5-1	TRBJ1-6	CASSLEGQKNSPLHF	TGCGCCAGCAGCTTGGAGGGACAGAAAAATTCACCCCTCCACTTT
NA	NA	TRBV12-5	TRBJ2-2	CASGFSGYTGELFF	TGTGCTAGTGGTTTCTCCGGCTACACCGGGGAGCTGTTTTTT
once	NA	TRBV27	TRBJ2-3	CASGDPLEGLDKSDTQYF	TGTGCCAGCGGTGATCCCTTGGAGGGACTCGATAAGTCAGATACGCAGTATTTT
NA	NA	TRBV7-9	TRBJ2-2	CASSFSNTGELFF	TGTGCCAGCAGCTTCTCAAACACCGGGGAGCTGTTTTTT
once	NA	TRBV3-1/TRBV3-2	TRBJ1-2	CASSQDKGRGRPNYGYTF	TGTGCCAGCAGCCAAGATAAAGGTCGGGGCAGACCAAACTATGGCTACACCTTC
once	TRBD2	TRBV30	TRBJ2-3	CAWSANLLAGYTDTQYF	TGTGCCTGGAGTGCAAACCTCCTAGCGGGATACACAGATACGCAGTATTTT
NA	NA	TRBV7-8	TRBJ2-1	CATTPAGNEQFF	TGTGCCACAACTCCCGCGGGCAATGAGCAGTTCTTC
NA	NA	TRBV19	TRBJ2-7	CASSILSGVDEQYF	TGTGCCAGTAGTATTTTGAGCGGCGTAGACGAGCAGTACTTC
NA	NA	TRBV10-3	TRBJ1-5	CAISGRADSNQPQHF	TGTGCCATCAGTGGTCGAGCAGATAGCAATCAGCCCCAGCATTTT
NA	TRBD2	TRBV7-2	TRBJ2-2	CASSVRLAWNTGELFF	TGTGCCAGCAGCGTAAGACTAGCGTGGAACACCGGGGAGCTGTTTTTT
once	NA	TRBV4-2	TRBJ1-2	CASSQAGDGYTF	TGTGCCAGCAGCCAAGCAGGGGACGGCTACACCTTC
NA	TRBD1	TRBV27	TRBJ1-4	CASSLRQGINEKLFF	TGTGCCAGCAGTTTACGACAGGGCATTAATGAAAAACTGTTTTTT
NA	NA	TRBV6-1	TRBJ2-2	CASSVYGQRGTGELFF	TGTGCCAGCAGTGTATACGGACAACGGGGCACCGGGGAGCTGTTTTTT
NA	NA	TRBV7-2	TRBJ1-5	CASSYGTLAGQPQHF	TGTGCCAGCAGCTACGGGACACTTGCAGGTCAGCCCCAGCATTTT
few	NA	TRBV28	TRBJ2-7	CASSHLPFFYF	TGTGCCAGCAGTCACCTGCCCTTTTTCTACTTC
NA	NA	TRBV5-5	TRBJ2-3	CASSLGQITDTQYF	TGTGCCAGCAGCTTAGGACAGATCACAGATACGCAGTATTTT
NA	NA	TRBV19	TRBJ2-6	CASHREISGANVLTF	TGTGCCAGTCACAGGGAAATCTCTGGGGCCAACGTCCTGACTTTC
few	NA	TRBV5-1	TRBJ2-1	CASSLNTNNEQFF	TGCGCCAGCAGCTTGAATACCAACAATGAGCAGTTCTTC
few	NA	TRBV2	TRBJ1-5	CASSPDYSNQPQHF	TGTGCCAGCAGTCCCGACTATAGCAATCAGCCCCAGCATTTT
NA	NA	TRBV6-1	TRBJ1-1	CASSEFRPGFTEAFF	TGTGCCAGCAGTGAATTCCGCCCAGGATTCACTGAAGCTTTCTTT
NA	NA	TRBV19	TRBJ2-7	CASSPGQNYEQYF	TGTGCCAGTAGTCCAGGACAGAATTACGAGCAGTACTTC
NA	TRBD1	TRBV5-1	TRBJ1-2	CASRIGRDRDYGYTF	TGCGCCAGCAGAATAGGAAGGGACAGAGACTATGGCTACACCTTC
few	NA	TRBV27	TRBJ2-1	CATPLGSTYNEQFF	TGTGCCACCCCCCTCGGGAGTACCTACAATGAGCAGTTCTTC
NA	TRBD2	TRBV28	TRBJ2-1	CASSLGTSGRFKPFF	TGTGCCAGCAGTTTGGGGACTAGCGGGCGGTTCAAGCCGTTCTTC
NA	TRBD1	TRBV5-1	TRBJ1-1	CASNGGQTEAFF	TGCGCCAGCAATGGGGGACAGACTGAAGCTTTCTTT
NA	NA	TRBV10-2	TRBJ1-5	CASRARREGGNQPQHF	TGCGCCAGCAGGGCTCGTCGCGAGGGTGGCAATCAGCCCCAGCATTTT
NA	NA	TRBV19	TRBJ1-4	CASSRASNEKLFF	TGTGCCAGTAGCCGGGCCTCGAATGAAAAACTGTTTTTT
once	TRBD2	TRBV2	TRBJ2-3	CASSAGLNTDTQYF	TGTGCCAGCAGTGCGGGACTAAACACAGATACGCAGTATTTT
NA	NA	TRBV28	TRBJ1-5	CASSLDSNQPQHF	TGTGCCAGCAGTTTGGATAGCAATCAGCCCCAGCATTTT
NA	NA	TRBV19	TRBJ2-5	CASSIGGRNQETQYF	TGTGCCAGTAGTATAGGGGGCAGAAACCAAGAGACCCAGTACTTC
NA	NA	TRBV7-6	TRBJ2-1	CASSLAIGGRYNEQFF	TGTGCCAGCAGCTTAGCTATTGGCGGGCGGTACAATGAGCAGTTCTTC
NA	NA	TRBV16	TRBJ1-5	CASSLRRSVNQPQHF	TGTGCCAGCAGCTTACGGCGGAGTGTGAATCAGCCCCAGCATTTT
NA	TRBD2	TRBV5-1	TRBJ2-3	CASSLVSGSGTDTQYF	TGCGCCAGCAGCTTGGTTAGCGGGAGTGGTACAGATACGCAGTATTTT
NA	NA	TRBV27	TRBJ1-2	CASSVRPGAPIYGYTF	TGTGCCAGCAGCGTACGGCCCGGGGCACCTATCTATGGCTACACCTTC
NA	NA	TRBV19	TRBJ1-5	CASSPQGLNQPQHF	TGTGCCAGTAGTCCTCAGGGGCTCAATCAGCCCCAGCATTTT
NA	NA	TRBV30	TRBJ1-2	CAWSPKAYGYTF	TGTGCCTGGAGTCCTAAGGCCTATGGCTACACCTTC
NA	NA	TRBV6-5	TRBJ2-7	CASVSGTTYEQYF	TGTGCCAGCGTCAGTGGAACGACCTACGAGCAGTACTTC
once	NA	TRBV2	TRBJ1-6	CASRGEGTGSPLHF	TGTGCCAGCCGTGGCGAGGGGACCGGGTCACCCCTCCACTTT
NA	NA	TRBV25-1	TRBJ1-3	CAIQGAGNTIYF	TGTGCCATCCAGGGTGCTGGAAACACCATATATTTT